The source of this TCR beta chain is a study of CD8 T cells in Susac syndrome. It was with random hexamers that about 0.45 to 1 ug RNA was reverse transcribed. One entry per CDR3 protein results from TCRdb running MiXCR on the immunoSEQ multiplex PCR reads. This sample has 200,000 to 250,000 distinct CDR3 sequences, with about 93% found just once. J was trimmed by 5 bases and V by 0 bases; bases with no gene match: 13. From germline, CDR1 is MNHEY and CDR2 SVGEGT. The CDR3 consists of 18 residues. Relapsing-remitting disease, either stable or active, was present in the treatment-naive patients who were the multiple sclerosis controls.

The TCR was taken from a human donor with multiple sclerosis. The chain has TRBV6-2 or TRBV6-3 and TRBJ2-1, with TRBD2 matching over 7 bases. The sequenced sample consisted of CD8+ T cells from PBMCs. Here the CDR3 DNA reads TGTGCCAGCAGTTACTCAACTTCGGGGCGGGAGTTTGACAATGAGCAGTTCTTC. Its protein is CASSYSTSGREFDNEQFF.